Reported below is one TCR beta chain. Its antigen is not known. The entry originates in a study of cytomegalovirus exposure and HLA in healthy donors. Researchers ran the PCR with 60 Vbeta and 13 Jbeta primers. Libraries were prepared by immunoSEQ multiplex PCR; TCRdb keeps only in-frame clonotypes and omits some of them. The sample totals about 91,000 clones. The V gene's germline CDR1 is GTSNPN and CDR2 SVGIG (reference sequence). V lost 8 bases and J lost 1; bases outside the gene matches: 3. This CDR3 region has 13 residues. Study-level findings and limits: A later examination showed that TCR association rates differed by HLA locus, with DRB1 most and HLA-C fewest. A later analysis reportedly found fewer N-insertions in an Asian-associated ancestry cluster than the roughly 670-donor mean. A later analysis appeared to link common viral pathogens to several of the most significant clusters. A later analysis associated some 16,000 TCR beta sequences with HLA alleles at a 0.05 false discovery rate.

The sequencing sample was made of PBMCs. This chain joins TRBV30 and TRBJ1-4; 8 bases align to TRBD1. The receptor comes from a woman aged 25 to 45 in good health and CMV-seronegative. As DNA, the CDR3 is TGTGCCCAAGGACAGGGAACTAATGAAAAACTGTTTTTT. This translates into CAQGQGTNEKLFF.